The clone carrying this T cell receptor beta chain was seen a handful of times. Its target is not known. These data belong to a study of T cells in Graves' hyperthyroidism and ophthalmopathy. This CDR3 is built from 15 residues. V lost 7 bases, J lost 1 base, and 16 bases lay in between. Germline values: CDR1 MNHNS, CDR2 SASEGT. Overall study results and limits: With a median lead of approximately 6.4 months before onset, the model predicted ophthalmopathy.

Amplified TCR beta CDR3 regions derived from RNA transcripts. Carried out on the TCR CDR3, a first-round RT-PCR used the HTBI primer set. In TCRdb, the multiplex PCR reads were re-called with MiXCR into one record per CDR3 protein. The sample lists hundreds of thousands of distinct CDR3 sequences; 15% to 20% were seen once. Stable disease denoted Graves' hyperthyroidism without ophthalmopathy progression within 18 months. The specimen was blood. The rearrangement uses TRBV6-1 and TRBJ1-1; D gene uncertain. The receptor's source is a woman under 40 with Graves' hyperthyroidism. The CDR3 sequence is CASTPQRAANTEAFF. CDR3 DNA sequence: TGTGCCAGCACTCCTCAGCGGGCCGCGAACACTGAAGCTTTCTTT.